The 31 T cell receptor beta chains reported below all come from one sample, sequenced in a study of cytomegalovirus exposure and HLA in healthy donors. PCR used 60 Vbeta primers and 13 Jbeta primers. The data were produced by immunoSEQ multiplex PCR, yet TCRdb's version contains in-frame clones alone and is incomplete. The sample records 95,000 to 150,000 clones, around three quarters being singletons. Sequencing used PBMCs. These receptor sequences come from a man younger than 35 in good health and CMV-seropositive.

The chain has TRBV15 and TRBJ1-2; D gene unclear. Trimming cost V 0 bases and J 2 bases, with 10 bases left between them. The CDR3 contains 15 residues. The germline gives CDR1 LNHNV, CDR2 YYDKDF (reference sequence). This CDR3 reads CATSRDAEENYGYTF. CDR3 in DNA: TGTGCCACCAGCAGAGACGCGGAAGAGAACTATGGCTACACCTTC. Using reference TRBV15 and TRBJ1-2 for the parts outside the CDR3, the full variable domain is DAMVIQNPRYQVTQFGKPVTLSCSQTLNHNVMYWYQQKSSQAPKLLFHYYDKDFNNEADTPDNFQSRRPNTSFCFLDIRSPGLGDTAMYLCATSRDAEENYGYTFGSGTRLTVV.

This sequence joins TRBV27 and TRBJ1-5; 7 bases align to TRBD1. This CDR3 has 16 amino acids. Germline loops: CDR1 MNHEY, CDR2 SMNVEV (reference sequence). Trimming cost V 2 bases and J 1 base; bases outside gene matches: 5. The CDR3 region has the DNA TGTGCCAGCAGTTTAGGGGACAGTGACAGCAATCAGCCCCAGCATTTT. It is translated as CASSLGDSDSNQPQHF.

This clone was recorded a few times. J is TRBJ1-1 and V is TRBV19; D is ambiguous. The germline V gene encodes CDR1 LNHDA and CDR2 SQIVND (reference sequence). The V end lost 3 bases, the J end lost 1 base, and 12 bases lay between the germline ends. The CDR3 runs to 15 residues. CDR3 in amino acids: CASSIAGRGNTEAFF. CDR3 DNA sequence: TGTGCCAGTAGTATTGCGGGTCGGGGGAACACTGAAGCTTTCTTT.

This chain uses TRBV9 with TRBJ2-1; 8 positions match TRBD2. V dropped 0 bases and J dropped 1; count of bases not matched to a gene: 12. This CDR3 is built from 19 residues. Germline-derived CDR1 and CDR2 are SGDLS and YYNGEE. CDR3 coding DNA: TGTGCCAGCAGCGTAGTCGGGGGGGGGAGGGATTTTTCCTACAATGAGCAGTTCTTC. Protein sequence: CASSVVGGGRDFSYNEQFF.

The chain links TRBV7-9 to TRBJ1-3; D is unresolved. This CDR3 region has 16 residues. Germline loops: CDR1 SEHNR, CDR2 FQNEAQ (reference sequence). The V end lost 0 bases, the J end lost 3 bases, and 12 bases lay between the germline ends. Written as DNA, the CDR3 is TGTGCCAGCAGCTTAGCTCCTACGGGGTTTGGAAACACCATATATTTT. This encodes CASSLAPTGFGNTIYF. Together with reference TRBV7-9 and TRBJ1-3, the CDR3 gives the full variable domain: DTGVSQNPRHKITKRGQNVTFRCDPISEHNRLYWYRQTLGQGPEFLTYFQNEAQLEKSRLLSDRFSAERPKGSFSTLEIQRTEQGDSAMYLCASSLAPTGFGNTIYFGEGSWLTVV.

To note about this clone: Since no conserved phenylalanine or tryptophan closes the CDR3, a read error is the likely cause. The V and J genes are TRBV7-9 and TRBJ1-4, with TRBD1 matching 7 bases. J gave up 6 bases and V 5 bases, and 6 bases lay outside the gene matches. The CDR3 has 14 amino acids. The germline gives CDR1 SEHNR, CDR2 FQNEAQ (reference sequence). CDR3 in amino acids: CASSPTGWDEKLFS. The CDR3 coding sequence is TGTGCCAGCAGCCCGACAGGGTGGGATGAAAAACTGTTTTCT.

This chain uses TRBV7-6 with TRBJ2-3; 8 bases align to TRBD2. Looked up from germline, CDR1 is SGHVS and CDR2 is FNYEAQ. The CDR3 sequence is 15 residues long. After removal of 1 base from V and 2 bases from J, the junction contained 2 bases not matched to a gene. The CDR3 reads CASSLDSGATDTQYF. CDR3 DNA sequence: TGTGCCAGCAGCTTAGATAGCGGGGCCACAGATACGCAGTATTTT.

As regards this clone: One end of the junction varies from germline; a read error may be responsible. The V call is TRBV7-9, the J call TRBJ1-2; D is possibly TRBD1 (6 bases). The CDR3 has 15 amino acids. CDR1 and CDR2 (germline): SEHNR, FQNEAQ (reference sequence). The CDR3 loop is CSSSPSSGDPGGYTF. CDR3 DNA: TGTTCCAGCAGTCCTTCGTCAGGGGATCCTGGGGGCTACACCTTC.

The rearrangement links TRBV7-2 to TRBJ2-1; a weak D match, TRBD2 (7 bases). Looked up from germline, CDR1 is SGHTA and CDR2 is FQGNSA. The length of the CDR3 is 16 residues. Trimming shortened V by 7 bases and J by 3 bases, and 19 bases separated the two germline ends. The CDR3 sequence: CASNREGGMNYNEQFF. The CDR3 coding sequence is TGTGCCAGCAACAGGGAGGGAGGGATGAACTACAATGAGCAGTTCTTC.

J is TRBJ1-1 and V is TRBV27, with 10 bases lining up with TRBD1. V lost 1 base and J lost 5; bases outside the gene matches: 4. The CDR3 spans 15 residues. Germline-derived CDR1 and CDR2 are MNHEY and SMNVEV (reference sequence). The CDR3 DNA reads TGTGCCAGCAGTTTATGGGACAGGGGTTTAACTGAAGCTTTCTTT. Translated: CASSLWDRGLTEAFF.

CDR3 amino acids: CASSVGQRTNYGYTF. The CDR3 DNA reads TGCGCCAGCAGTGTTGGACAGAGAACGAACTATGGCTACACCTTC. The chain links TRBV10-2 to TRBJ1-2; D is possibly TRBD1 (6 bases). V was pared by 4 bases and J by 2 bases, with 14 bases between. Germline lookup yields CDR1 WSHSY and CDR2 SAAADI. This CDR3 comprises 15 residues.

The chain couples TRBV2 to TRBJ2-1; TRBD2 matches 8 bases. V lost 4 bases to trimming and J lost 5 bases; unmatched junction nucleotides: 7. The CDR3 loop spans 15 amino acids. Germline loops: CDR1 SNHLY, CDR2 FYNNEI. CDR3 nucleotides: TGTGCCAGCAGTGGGGCTAGCGGGCATAACAATGAGCAGTTCTTC. This gives the protein CASSGASGHNNEQFF.

The chain has TRBV5-4 and TRBJ2-2, with D perhaps matching TRBD1 (5 bases). The germline V gene encodes CDR1 SGHNT and CDR2 YYREEE (reference sequence). This CDR3 is 15 amino acids long. The V end lost 0 bases, the J end lost 6 bases, and 12 bases lay between the germline ends. For the CDR3, the DNA is TGTGCCAGCAGCTTGGGGACACTCTCGGCCGGGGAGCTGTTTTTT. Protein sequence: CASSLGTLSAGELFF.

V usage is TRBV27 and J usage is TRBJ2-7; 9 bases line up with TRBD2. Trimming took 5 bases from V and 0 from J; bases not matched to a gene: 5. CDR1 is MNHEY, CDR2 SMNVEV, per germline (reference sequence). This CDR3 spans 15 amino acids. CDR3 protein: CASSPLAGASYEQYF. In DNA, the CDR3 is TGTGCCAGCAGTCCTTTAGCGGGGGCCTCCTACGAGCAGTACTTC.

Concerning this clone: The same CDR3 can be traced to other DNA sequences in this sample. This sequence joins TRBV6-1 and TRBJ1-4; 7 nucleotides align to TRBD1. Germline V CDR1 and CDR2: MNHNS, SASEGT. The J segment lost 5 bases and the V segment lost 6 bases, leaving 6 bases of the junction unmatched. The CDR3 loop spans 14 amino acids. CDR3 sequence reads: CASRLTGSNEKLFF. The CDR3 DNA reads as TGTGCCAGCAGGCTGACAGGGTCAAATGAAAAACTGTTTTTT.

As regards this clone: At the DNA level, this CDR3 is encoded by other sequences in the same sample as well. The chain is built from TRBV19 and TRBJ2-7; 10 nucleotides match TRBD2. With 1 base clipped from V and 3 bases from J, the junction kept 0 bases outside the gene matches. Germline CDR1 and CDR2: LNHDA and SQIVND (reference sequence). The CDR3 spans 14 residues. CDR3 nucleotide sequence: TGTGCCAGTAGTATAGGGACTAGCGGCTACGAGCAGTACTTC. Translated, it gives CASSIGTSGYEQYF.

This chain joins TRBV19 and TRBJ2-1; a weak D match, TRBD2 (6 bases). Germline loops: CDR1 LNHDA, CDR2 SQIVND (reference sequence). This CDR3 has 15 amino acids. The V gene lost 6 bases and the J gene lost 16 bases, with 28 bases spanning the gap. The CDR3 loop reads CASSRTSGKAWEVFF. CDR3 DNA: TGTGCCAGTAGCAGGACGAGTGGTAAGGCCTGGGAGGTTTTCTTC.

The V and J genes are TRBV6-5 and TRBJ2-1; 11 nucleotides match TRBD1. J lost 4 bases, V lost 6 bases, and 5 bases had no gene match. Germline-derived CDR1 and CDR2 are MNHEY and SVGAGI. This CDR3 has 15 amino acids. This CDR3 reads CASSQGQGGYNEQFF. For the CDR3, the DNA is TGTGCCAGCAGCCAGGGACAGGGGGGATACAATGAGCAGTTCTTC.

CDR3 DNA sequence: TGTGCCAGCAAGCCGGGTGTGGGAAACACCATATATTTT. This gives the protein CASKPGVGNTIYF. The chain has TRBV25-1 and TRBJ1-3; D ambiguous. Germline V gene sequence: CDR1 MGHDK, CDR2 SYGVNS. The CDR3 is 13 amino acids. With 7 bases removed from V and 4 bases from J, the gap between germline ends came to 11 bases.

This chain uses TRBV7-9 with TRBJ1-2; a possible D gene is TRBD1 (5 bases). CDR1 and CDR2 from the germline V gene are SEHNR and FQNEAQ (reference sequence). This CDR3 has 17 residues. Trimming cost V 5 bases and J 3 bases, with 22 bases left between them. CDR3 loop: CASSHHGGGGVHYGYTF. Here the CDR3 DNA reads TGTGCCAGCAGCCACCACGGGGGGGGAGGTGTTCACTATGGCTACACCTTC.

V is TRBV4-1 and J is TRBJ2-3; 9 bases agree with TRBD2. The CDR3 sequence is 15 residues long. V shed 0 bases and J 3 bases; nucleotides not matched to a gene: 1. Germline loops: CDR1 MGHRA, CDR2 YSYEKL. The CDR3 sequence is CASSQDTSGTDTQYF. CDR3 DNA: TGCGCCAGCAGCCAAGATACTAGCGGGACAGATACGCAGTATTTT.

The chain combines TRBV6-4 with TRBJ1-2, with a weak D call TRBD1 (5 bases). Germline CDR1 is MRHNA and CDR2 is SNTAGT. Trimming removed 3 bases from V and 7 bases from J, with 21 bases in between. CDR3 length: 16 residues. The CDR3 region is CASSEGSGSQIGGYTF. The CDR3 nucleotides are TGTGCCAGCAGTGAAGGCTCAGGGTCTCAGATTGGTGGCTACACCTTC.

V is TRBV27 and J is TRBJ2-5; possibly TRBD2 for D (7 bases). TRBJ2-7 explains the end of the DNA better; the J call may be wrong. Germline V gene lookup returns CDR1 MNHEY and CDR2 SMNVEV (reference sequence). CDR3 size: 15 residues. Here the CDR3 reads CASSPWGGGGYEQYF. The CDR3 bases are TGTGCCAGCAGTCCTTGGGGAGGGGGGGGCTACGAGCAGTACTTC.

The rearrangement joins TRBV19 to TRBJ2-3, with 7 bases identical to TRBD1. Germline V gene sequence: CDR1 LNHDA, CDR2 SQIVND (reference sequence). V lost 3 bases to trimming and J lost 2 bases; unmatched junction nucleotides: 2. This CDR3 comprises 14 residues. Here the CDR3 reads CASSMGQHTDTQYF. CDR3 nucleotides: TGTGCCAGTAGTATGGGACAGCACACAGATACGCAGTATTTT.

The chain is built from TRBV11-3 and TRBJ2-2; 8 nucleotides align to TRBD2. Unmatched junction bases numbered 9, after V lost 1 base and J lost 5 bases. This CDR3 has 17 amino acids. Germline values: CDR1 SGHNT, CDR2 YENEEA. CDR3 nucleotide sequence: TGTGCCAGCAGCTTAGGATCGGGTAGCGGGGTTACCGGGGAGCTGTTTTTT. It translates to CASSLGSGSGVTGELFF.

The CDR3 DNA sequence: TGCGCCAGCAGCCAAGCACCTGCAGGGGGGACGTACGAGCAGTACTTC. Amino acid sequence: CASSQAPAGGTYEQYF. The chain recombines TRBV4-1 with TRBJ2-7, with D possibly TRBD1 on 7 matching bases. Germline V gene data show CDR1 as MGHRA and CDR2 as YSYEKL. The CDR3 loop spans 16 amino acids. V dropped 1 base and J dropped 4 bases, with 17 bases sitting between them.

The genes are TRBV30 and TRBJ1-2, with D perhaps matching TRBD1 (5 bases). Germline loops: CDR1 GTSNPN, CDR2 SVGIG (reference sequence). The V and J ends lost 4 bases and 8 bases respectively, with 20 bases between them. The CDR3 contains 14 residues. The CDR3 DNA reads as TGTGCCTGGATGAAAAATCAGGGTTGGCGAGGCTACACCTTC. This translates into CAWMKNQGWRGYTF.

The rearrangement links TRBV5-4 to TRBJ2-5; tentative D call: TRBD1 (5 bases). The tail of the sequence fits TRBJ2-7 better, so the J call may be wrong. This CDR3 contains 17 residues. Per the germline V gene, CDR1 is SGHNT and CDR2 is YYREEE (reference sequence). The CDR3 protein is CASSLGQDTVRSYEQYF. The CDR3 DNA reads TGTGCCAGCAGCTTGGGGCAGGACACAGTCCGCTCCTACGAGCAGTACTTC.

This rearrangement joins TRBV14 to TRBJ1-1; D unclear. Germline CDR1 is SGHDN and CDR2 is FVKESK. The V gene lost 2 bases and the J gene lost 4 bases, with 17 bases spanning the gap. The CDR3 has 16 amino acids. The CDR3 nucleotides are TGTGCCAGCAGCCAACTAGGTCGGGGTTTGGGCACTGAAGCTTTCTTT. Its translation: CASSQLGRGLGTEAFF.

V and J are TRBV4-1 and TRBJ1-1; D is ambiguous. Germline-derived CDR1 and CDR2 are MGHRA and YSYEKL. The CDR3 covers 18 residues. V was pared by 1 base and J by 3 bases, with 21 bases between. The CDR3 loop is CASSQVPAGFWEDTEAFF. The CDR3 nucleotides are TGCGCCAGCAGCCAAGTCCCAGCAGGTTTTTGGGAGGACACTGAAGCTTTCTTT.

The chain has TRBV7-9 and TRBJ2-3; weak D call: TRBD1 (6 bases). V was cut by 6 bases and J by 5 bases, with 9 bases left in between. The CDR3 totals 12 residues. Germline V lookup: CDR1 SEHNR, CDR2 FQNEAQ (reference sequence). DNA for the CDR3: TGTGCCAGCAGTCACAGGGAAGATACGCAGTATTTT. Protein: CASSHREDTQYF.